The entry that follows covers one T cell receptor (beta chain) sequence. Unique molecular identifiers were attached to individual cDNA molecules. TCRdb re-analysed the 5' RACE reads in MiXCR, keeping a single row per CDR3 protein. The profile covers 66,000 or so distinct CDR3 sequences, with less than 14% appearing a single time and over 1.5% taken by the ten largest. CDR3 length: 13 amino acids. V was clipped by 2 bases and J by 9 bases; unmatched bases: 5. Looked up from germline, CDR1 is SEHNR and CDR2 is FQNEAQ (reference sequence). This record belongs to a study of early T cells in non-severe SARS-CoV-2 infection. Study overall: Chains were unpaired, as sequencing was done on bulk RNA from unsorted whole blood.

J is TRBJ2-3 and V is TRBV7-9; 7 bases align to TRBD2. The sequenced sample was whole blood. This receptor was obtained from an adult who was a healthcare worker with PCR-confirmed SARS-CoV-2 infection or an uninfected control (not recorded which). CDR3 in DNA: TGTGCCAGCAGCTTACGAACTAGCGACACGCAGTATTTT. Translated: CASSLRTSDTQYF.